Below are 30 T cell receptor beta chains sequenced from a single sample in a study of beta chain features in type 1 diabetes. General study findings and limits: Shortening that was moderate but significant affected the TCRB CDR3s of Type 1 diabetes patients in all four CD4+ subsets.

Expressed TCRB transcripts were sequenced, since all the RNA that had been isolated was reverse transcribed. Libraries were prepared by immunoSEQ multiplex PCR; TCRdb keeps only in-frame clonotypes and omits some of them. Of 250,000 to 300,000 clones listed, roughly 25% are singletons. Which antigens these TCRs recognize remains unknown. Sequencing was performed on naive CD4+ T cells from blood. The receptors originated from a woman in her thirties with type 1 diabetes.

V and J are TRBV30 and TRBJ2-5, with D maybe TRBD1 (7 bases). The CDR3 covers 15 residues. Trimming left V 3 bases short and J 5 bases short, with 19 bases between. Germline-derived CDR1 and CDR2 are GTSNPN and SVGIG (reference sequence). Written as DNA, the CDR3 is TGTGCCTGGAGGGCGGGACAGATTATCGAGGAGACCCAGTACTTC. This sequence encodes CAWRAGQIIEETQYF. Based on the CDR3 plus reference TRBV30 and TRBJ2-5, the full variable domain is SQTIHQWPATLVQPVGSPLSLECTVEGTSNPNLYWYRQAAGRGLQLLFYSVGIGQISSEVPQNLSASRPQDRQFILSSKKLLLSDSGFYLCAWRAGQIIEETQYFGPGTRLLVL.

The rearrangement links TRBV20-1 to TRBJ2-1; D gene unclear. From germline, CDR1 is DFQATT and CDR2 SNEGSKA (reference sequence). Trimming took 7 bases from V and 4 from J, leaving 5 bases between them. The CDR3 length is 10 residues. CDR3 loop: CSVPYNEQFF. CDR3 coding DNA: TGCAGTGTCCCATACAATGAGCAGTTCTTC.

This clone was observed once. The V and J genes are TRBV4-3 and TRBJ2-4; no definite D call. Per the germline V gene, CDR1 is LGHNA and CDR2 is YSLEER. CDR3 length: 14 residues. Trimming took off 0 bases at V and 1 base at J, with 4 bases between the two ends. The CDR3 DNA sequence: TGCGCCAGCAGCCAAGACTCCGCCAAAAACATTCAGTACTTC. Amino acids: CASSQDSAKNIQYF.

This clone has a handful of counts. The rearrangement uses TRBV28 and TRBJ2-1; TRBD2 agrees at 9 bases. The germline gives CDR1 MDHEN, CDR2 SYDVKM. The length of the CDR3 is 16 residues. V lost 4 bases and J lost 9; bases outside the gene matches: 13. As DNA, the CDR3 is TGTGCCAGCAGTTCCGGTTGGCGGGAGGGCCTGGGTGAGCAGTTCTTC. Its protein product is CASSSGWREGLGEQFF.

This clone was counted a few times. The rearrangement uses TRBV30 and TRBJ1-5; no definite D call. Germline CDR1 and CDR2: GTSNPN and SVGIG (reference sequence). The CDR3 consists of 15 residues. With 2 bases removed from V and 2 bases from J, the gap between germline ends came to 13 bases. CDR3 residues: CAWSLEELGNQPQHF. CDR3 nucleotide sequence: TGTGCCTGGAGTCTTGAGGAGTTGGGCAATCAGCCCCAGCATTTT.

The chain is built from TRBV28 and TRBJ2-1; the match to TRBD2 covers 8 bases. The trim removed 6 bases at V and 9 bases at J, leaving 7 bases unmatched. CDR1 and CDR2 from the germline V gene are MDHEN and SYDVKM. The CDR3 has 13 residues. The CDR3 DNA is TGTGCCAGCAGAAGGCTAGCGGGTTTTGAGCAGTTCTTC. Protein sequence: CASRRLAGFEQFF.

The gene calls are TRBV27 and TRBJ1-5; the D is unclear. CDR1 is MNHEY and CDR2 is SMNVEV in the germline V gene (reference sequence). Trimming stripped 7 bases from V and 0 bases from J, with 13 bases between. CDR3 length equals 15 residues. The CDR3 region is CASNMRAYSNQPQHF. CDR3 sequence (DNA): TGTGCCAGCAATATGAGGGCTTATAGCAATCAGCCCCAGCATTTT.

This clone was observed a handful of times. This rearrangement joins TRBV11-2 to TRBJ2-4; 7 bases are a match to TRBD1. Trimming cost V 5 bases and J 2 bases; bases outside gene matches: 6. Germline CDR1 is SGHAT and CDR2 is FQNNGV. The CDR3 sequence is 15 residues long. The CDR3 bases are TGTGCCAGCAGCCCCCTGACAGGGACCAAAAACATTCAGTACTTC. Translation gives CASSPLTGTKNIQYF.

The sample holds a few counts of this clone. The chain combines TRBV29-1 with TRBJ2-3; 7 bases agree with TRBD2. CDR1 is SQVTM, CDR2 ANQGSEA, per germline. CDR3 length: 13 amino acids. V lost 1 base and J lost 5; bases outside the gene matches: 3. In DNA form, the CDR3 reads TGCAGCGTTGAAGTCGCTAGCGGAGATACGCAGTATTTT. Residues: CSVEVASGDTQYF.

V is TRBV29-1 and J is TRBJ2-5, with D possibly matching TRBD1 (5 bases). V was trimmed by 3 bases and J by 4 bases, leaving 15 bases between them. Germline loops: CDR1 SQVTM, CDR2 ANQGSEA. The CDR3 consists of 14 residues. CDR3 amino acids: CSVDRALPGETQYF. DNA of the CDR3: TGCAGCGTTGACAGGGCCCTCCCAGGAGAGACCCAGTACTTC.

The genes are TRBV5-6 and TRBJ2-7; maybe TRBD1 (6 bases). The V end was cut by 0 bases, the J end by 7 bases, with 14 bases between. The CDR3 totals 14 residues. CDR1 SGHDT and CDR2 YYEEEE come from the germline V gene. The CDR3 DNA sequence: TGTGCCAGCAGCTTGGCCGTAGGGGGTAGGGAGCAGTACTTC. This sequence encodes CASSLAVGGREQYF.

V and J are TRBV28 and TRBJ2-7; unclear D gene. Germline loops: CDR1 MDHEN, CDR2 SYDVKM. Between the trimmed V and J ends, which lost 2 bases and 3 bases, there was a span of 5 bases. The CDR3 loop spans 12 amino acids. Here the CDR3 DNA reads TGTGCCAGCAGTTTACCAAACTACGAGCAGTACTTC. Translating it yields CASSLPNYEQYF.

The rearrangement links TRBV18 to TRBJ1-1; D call uncertain. Trimming removed 0 bases at V and 6 bases at J, with 11 bases between. The CDR3 sequence is 14 residues long. Germline V lookup: CDR1 KGHSH, CDR2 LQKENI. CDR3 nucleotide sequence: TGTGCCAGCTCACCACCTTGGGAGGGATCTGAAGCTTTCTTT. This sequence encodes CASSPPWEGSEAFF.

There are a few counts of this clone. The rearrangement joins TRBV5-4 to TRBJ2-3, with a possible D match to TRBD1 (5 bases). The CDR3 is made up of 13 amino acids. V dropped 0 bases and J dropped 4 bases, with 6 bases sitting between them. Germline V gives CDR1 SGHNT, CDR2 YYREEE (reference sequence). CDR3 DNA sequence: TGTGCCAGCAGCTTGGCAGGGCCAGATACGCAGTATTTT. This codes for CASSLAGPDTQYF.

A single count supports this clone. V is TRBV2 and J is TRBJ2-3, with 15 nucleotides matching TRBD2. This CDR3 spans 14 amino acids. With 7 bases clipped from V and 14 bases from J, the junction kept 10 bases outside the gene matches. Germline-derived CDR1 and CDR2 are SNHLY and FYNNEI. In DNA form, the CDR3 reads TGTGCCAGCATGGGTCGGACTAGCGGGAGGGCCGGGTATTTT. Its translation: CASMGRTSGRAGYF.

This clone was seen a few times. V gene TRBV4-1 combines with J gene TRBJ2-7; 7 bases align to TRBD2. After removal of 0 bases from V and 0 bases from J, the junction contained 8 bases not matched to a gene. This CDR3 is built from 17 residues. Germline CDR1 MGHRA, CDR2 YSYEKL. The CDR3: CASSQDRISGISYEQYF. CDR3 bases: TGCGCCAGCAGCCAAGATCGAATAAGCGGGATCTCCTACGAGCAGTACTTC.

This rearrangement joins TRBV30 to TRBJ1-1; D gene ambiguous. The CDR3 extends over 11 amino acids. The ends were cut back, 4 bases at V and 0 bases at J, with 3 bases in the middle. CDR1 is GTSNPN and CDR2 is SVGIG in the germline V gene (reference sequence). The CDR3 sequence is CAWNMNTEAFF. The CDR3, as DNA: TGTGCCTGGAATATGAACACTGAAGCTTTCTTT.

The table lists this clone with a few counts. The CDR3 DNA follows: TGTGCCAGCACCTCTAGCCGGGTTCTCCGCTACGAGCAGTACTTC. This encodes CASTSSRVLRYEQYF. The chain couples TRBV13 to TRBJ2-7; tentatively, D is TRBD2 (5 bases). Germline lookup yields CDR1 PRHDT and CDR2 FYEKMQ (reference sequence). The CDR3 covers 15 residues. The V gene lost 7 bases and the J gene lost 3 bases, with 19 bases spanning the gap.

In this sample, this clone turned up a few times. In DNA, the CDR3 is TGTGCCAGTGGACCCGGGACAGGGGAATCCTACGAGCAGTACTTC. Protein product: CASGPGTGESYEQYF. The chain links TRBV27 to TRBJ2-7; 10 positions match TRBD1. The CDR3 covers 15 residues. Per germline, CDR1 MNHEY and CDR2 SMNVEV (reference sequence). V gave up 9 bases and J gave up 1 base; unmatched junction bases: 9.

V usage is TRBV15 and J usage is TRBJ2-7; D unclear. Per the germline V gene, CDR1 is LNHNV and CDR2 is YYDKDF (reference sequence). CDR3 size: 11 residues. The V end was cut by 8 bases, the J end by 4 bases, with 9 bases between. Here the CDR3 reads CATPLPYEQYF. The CDR3 DNA reads as TGTGCCACCCCCCTCCCTTACGAGCAGTACTTC. The full variable domain, in which reference TRBV15 and TRBJ2-7 provide the parts outside the CDR3, is DAMVIQNPRYQVTQFGKPVTLSCSQTLNHNVMYWYQQKSSQAPKLLFHYYDKDFNNEADTPDNFQSRRPNTSFCFLDIRSPGLGDTAMYLCATPLPYEQYFGPGTRLTVT.

This chain connects TRBV7-2 to TRBJ2-1; D is uncertain. Germline values: CDR1 SGHTA, CDR2 FQGNSA. This CDR3 is 13 amino acids long. With 11 bases removed from V and 0 bases from J, the gap between germline ends came to 11 bases. CDR3 sequence: CAGTASSYNEQFF. In DNA, the CDR3 is TGTGCCGGCACAGCGTCCTCCTACAATGAGCAGTTCTTC.

This clone was seen more than once but under ten times. At one of its ends the junction is not consistent with the germline gene, which may arise from a read error. The rearrangement uses TRBV30 and TRBJ2-3; TRBD1 matches 7 bases. Germline lookup yields CDR1 GTSNPN and CDR2 SVGIG (reference sequence). The CDR3 extends over 10 amino acids. CDR3 residues: CASEVQGVNF. DNA for the CDR3: TGTGCCTCAGAGGTCCAGGGGGTGAATTTT.

The gene calls are TRBV15 and TRBJ1-2; no definite D call. V was cut by 1 base and J by 0 bases, with 9 bases left in between. CDR3 length: 15 residues. Germline V lookup: CDR1 LNHNV, CDR2 YYDKDF (reference sequence). CDR3: CATSRVAGANYGYTF. The CDR3 nucleotides read TGTGCCACCAGCAGAGTGGCCGGAGCTAACTATGGCTACACCTTC. Together with reference TRBV15 and TRBJ1-2, the CDR3 gives the full variable domain: DAMVIQNPRYQVTQFGKPVTLSCSQTLNHNVMYWYQQKSSQAPKLLFHYYDKDFNNEADTPDNFQSRRPNTSFCFLDIRSPGLGDTAMYLCATSRVAGANYGYTFGSGTRLTVV.

The J gene is TRBJ2-1, the V gene TRBV30, with a tentative D call TRBD1 (5 bases). Trimming removed 2 bases from V and 3 bases from J, with 8 bases in between. From germline, CDR1 is GTSNPN and CDR2 SVGIG (reference sequence). The CDR3 contains 13 residues. The CDR3 loop reads CAWSHDSYNEQFF. CDR3 bases: TGTGCCTGGAGTCACGACAGCTACAATGAGCAGTTCTTC.

V is TRBV7-6 and J is TRBJ2-7; tentative D call: TRBD1 (6 bases). From germline, CDR1 is SGHVS and CDR2 FNYEAQ. V gave up 4 bases and J gave up 6 bases, with 10 bases separating them. This CDR3 has 12 residues. DNA for the CDR3: TGTGCCAGCAGCTCCGGACAGATCGAGCAGTACTTC. Protein product: CASSSGQIEQYF.

V gene TRBV6-5 combines with J gene TRBJ2-1, with 7 nucleotides matching TRBD2. CDR3 length equals 14 residues. V lost 10 bases, J lost 2 bases, and 8 bases stayed unmatched. Germline CDR1 is MNHEY and CDR2 is SVGAGI. The CDR3 coding sequence is TGTGCCACCGCCGGGACTACCCCCTACAATGAGCAGTTCTTC. Translating gives CATAGTTPYNEQFF.

This clone came up a few times. This chain connects TRBV9 to TRBJ2-5, with 7 bases aligning to TRBD1. The V segment lost 0 bases and the J segment 7 bases; nucleotides outside the gene matches: 9. Germline assignment: CDR1 SGDLS and CDR2 YYNGEE. CDR3 length: 15 amino acids. CDR3 nucleotide sequence: TGTGCCAGCAGCGTAGAGGGACAGCCCAGGGGGACCCAGTACTTC. The encoded protein is CASSVEGQPRGTQYF.

The chain links TRBV2 to TRBJ2-7, with TRBD1 as a possible D gene (6 bases). The CDR3 is 11 residues long. V lost 7 bases and J lost 2, with 6 bases in between. Germline CDR1 and CDR2: SNHLY and FYNNEI. The CDR3 DNA follows: TGTGCCAGCAACAGGGCCTACGAGCAGTACTTC. It translates to CASNRAYEQYF.

This clone was detected a few times. This sequence joins TRBV7-3 and TRBJ2-1; 11 bases are a match to TRBD2. CDR1 SGHTA and CDR2 FQGTGA come from the germline V gene. The CDR3 length is 15 residues. V was pared by 5 bases and J by 3 bases, with 3 bases of the junction left unmatched. As DNA, the CDR3 is TGTGCCAGCAGCACGGGACTAGCGGTCTACAATGAGCAGTTCTTC. It specifies CASSTGLAVYNEQFF.

A few counts support this clone. At one end the junction does not follow the germline gene, possibly because of a read error. This sequence joins TRBV7-7 and TRBJ1-5, with D tentatively TRBD1 (5 bases). The CDR3 is 13 residues long. The germline V gene encodes CDR1 SSHAT and CDR2 FNYEAQ (reference sequence). The CDR3 region is CASSLTVNQPQHF. CDR3 bases: TGTGCTAGCAGCTTGACAGTGAATCAGCCCCAGCATTTT.